The 23 T cell receptor beta chains listed next were all sequenced from one sample in a study of blood T cell repertoires in COVID-19. Clones were read by immunoSEQ multiplex PCR, and TCRdb kept only the in-frame ones, dropping some. This table has fewer than 300,000 clones, around 88% appearing once. Sequenced material: peripheral blood. These receptor sequences come from a man older than 75 with acute or convalescent COVID-19.

This sequence joins TRBV19 and TRBJ2-7, with 7 nucleotides matching TRBD2. This CDR3 has 15 residues. Germline assignment: CDR1 LNHDA and CDR2 SQIVND (reference sequence). After removal of 10 bases from V and 2 bases from J, the junction contained 14 bases not matched to a gene. The CDR3 reads CATSGELSITYEQYF. The CDR3 DNA sequence: TGTGCCACCAGCGGGGAGCTTAGCATCACCTACGAGCAGTACTTC. Drawing the rest from reference TRBV19 and TRBJ2-7, the complete variable domain is DGGITQSPKYLFRKEGQNVTLSCEQNLNHDAMYWYRQDPGQGLRLIYYSQIVNDFQKGDIAEGYSVSREKKESFPLTVTSAQKNPTAFYLCATSGELSITYEQYFGPGTRLTVT.

V and J are TRBV28 and TRBJ2-5; D is unclear. Trimming removed 4 bases from V and 5 bases from J, with 8 bases in between. The CDR3 runs 12 residues. CDR1 MDHEN and CDR2 SYDVKM come from the germline V gene. The CDR3 reads CASSSASETQYF. The CDR3 DNA follows: TGTGCCAGCAGTTCCGCGTCTGAGACCCAGTACTTC. The full variable domain, rest sourced from reference TRBV28 and TRBJ2-5, is DVKVTQSSRYLVKRTGEKVFLECVQDMDHENMFWYRQDPGLGLRLIYFSYDVKMKEKGDIPEGYSVSREKKERFSLILESASTNQTSMYLCASSSASETQYFGPGTRLLVL.

The chain employs TRBV6-1 and TRBJ2-7; no firm D call. The germline V and J ends were trimmed by 0 bases and 3 bases, with 3 bases remaining between them. This CDR3 spans 12 amino acids. The germline CDR1 and CDR2 sequences are MNHNS and SASEGT. The CDR3 nucleotides are TGTGCCAGCAGTGAAGCTAGCTACGAGCAGTACTTC. Translated: CASSEASYEQYF.

The rearrangement links TRBV7-2 to TRBJ1-3; D not certain. The CDR3 is 16 residues long. Per the germline V gene, CDR1 is SGHTA and CDR2 is FQGNSA. The germline V and J ends were trimmed by 5 bases and 4 bases, with 18 bases remaining between them. Here the CDR3 reads CASSPSSQRAGNTIYF. The CDR3 bases are TGTGCCAGCAGCCCCTCTTCCCAGCGCGCGGGAAACACCATATATTTT.

The chain has TRBV18 and TRBJ2-7; 10 bases are shared with TRBD2. J lost 3 bases, V lost 2 bases, and 7 bases had no gene match. From germline, CDR1 is KGHSH and CDR2 LQKENI. The CDR3 extends over 16 amino acids. In nucleotides, the CDR3 is TGTGCCAGCTCACCAGTCCTAGCGGGAGTCCGCTACGAGCAGTACTTC. As protein: CASSPVLAGVRYEQYF.

This clone was picked up one time. The chain carries TRBV5-4 and TRBJ2-3; D perhaps matches TRBD1 (7 bases). Germline lookup yields CDR1 SGHNT and CDR2 YYREEE (reference sequence). This CDR3 region has 17 residues. Trimming stripped 4 bases from V and 2 bases from J, with 20 bases between. The DNA for the CDR3 is TGTGCCAGCAGCGAATCCGGGGCAGGGGGGTCCACAGATACGCAGTATTTT. Translating it yields CASSESGAGGSTDTQYF.

This chain connects TRBV6-5 to TRBJ1-3, with D unclear. Germline V lookup: CDR1 MNHEY, CDR2 SVGAGI. This CDR3 is 15 amino acids long. The V and J ends lost 6 bases and 0 bases respectively, with 12 bases between them. The DNA for the CDR3 is TGTGCCAGCAGGTCTTCCCAGTTCTCTGGAAACACCATATATTTT. Its protein is CASRSSQFSGNTIYF.

This clone was recorded only once. The chain employs TRBV24-1 and TRBJ2-1, with D possibly being TRBD2 (5 bases). Germline CDR1 KGHDR, CDR2 SFDVKD. V dropped 2 bases and J dropped 10 bases, with 8 bases sitting between them. This CDR3 is built from 12 residues. As DNA, the CDR3 is TGTGCCACCAGTGATTCCCGGGAAGAGCAGTTCTTC. It encodes CATSDSREEQFF.

The V call is TRBV6-1, the J call TRBJ1-1, with 7 bases fitting TRBD1. The J segment lost 6 bases and the V segment lost 6 bases, leaving 13 bases of the junction unmatched. In germline, CDR1 is MNHNS, CDR2 SASEGT. The CDR3 length is 15 residues. CDR3 region: CASSAPGRGFPEAFF. The CDR3 DNA follows: TGTGCCAGCAGCGCGCCCGGCAGGGGGTTTCCTGAAGCTTTCTTT.

The chain couples TRBV28 to TRBJ2-3; D is possibly TRBD1 (6 bases). Germline V CDR1 and CDR2: MDHEN, SYDVKM. Trimming cost V 6 bases and J 1 base, with 20 bases left between them. The CDR3 totals 17 residues. CDR3 amino acids: CASSPRGSGGRTDTQYF. The CDR3 coding sequence is TGTGCCAGCAGCCCCAGGGGCTCGGGCGGGCGCACAGATACGCAGTATTTT.

The chain uses TRBV25-1 and TRBJ1-1, with D possibly being TRBD1 (5 bases). Trimming took 4 bases from V and 10 from J, leaving 10 bases between them. This CDR3 comprises 11 residues. Germline lookup yields CDR1 MGHDK and CDR2 SYGVNS. DNA for the CDR3: TGTGCCAGCAGTGTGGGACTATCAGCTTTCTTT. Protein: CASSVGLSAFF.

The gene calls are TRBV12-3 or TRBV12-4 and TRBJ1-1, with D uncertain. This CDR3 spans 13 amino acids. Between the trimmed V and J ends, which lost 3 bases and 1 base, there was a span of 6 bases. CDR3 residues: CASSLEANTEAFF. DNA of the CDR3: TGTGCCAGCAGTTTGGAGGCGAACACTGAAGCTTTCTTT.

V usage is TRBV28 and J usage is TRBJ1-2, with a weak D call TRBD1 (5 bases). The CDR3 consists of 15 residues. CDR1 is MDHEN and CDR2 is SYDVKM in the germline V gene. V was trimmed by 2 bases and J by 11 bases, leaving 21 bases between them. CDR3 region: CASSLGPAGPMIYTF. In DNA form, the CDR3 reads TGTGCCAGCAGTTTAGGTCCAGCGGGACCTATGATTTACACCTTC.

The rearrangement joins TRBV9 to TRBJ1-2; D gene unclear. CDR1 and CDR2 (germline): SGDLS, YYNGEE. The V end lost 0 bases, the J end lost 8 bases, and 14 bases lay between the germline ends. The CDR3 has 14 amino acids. CDR3 in DNA: TGTGCCAGCAGCGTAGGGAGGGCAGTGGGAGGCTACACCTTC. Amino acids: CASSVGRAVGGYTF.

The chain combines TRBV5-6 with TRBJ1-3; 8 positions agree with TRBD1. Germline CDR1 SGHDT, CDR2 YYEEEE. This CDR3 contains 14 residues. J gave up 4 bases and V 1 base, and 1 base lay outside the gene matches. CDR3 DNA sequence: TGTGCCAGCAGCTTGCGGACAGGGGGAAACACCATATATTTT. The encoded protein is CASSLRTGGNTIYF.

The rearrangement uses TRBV12-5 and TRBJ2-3, with D possibly TRBD2 on 6 matching bases. Germline values: CDR1 LGHNT, CDR2 FRNRAP. CDR3 length: 14 residues. The ends were cut back, 8 bases at V and 0 bases at J, with 12 bases in the middle. The CDR3 protein is CASSHGTSTDTQYF. The DNA for the CDR3 is TGTGCTAGTAGCCACGGGACTAGCACAGATACGCAGTATTTT.

V is TRBV7-8 and J is TRBJ1-1; D not certain. The germline CDR1 and CDR2 sequences are SGHVS and FQNEAQ. With 1 base removed from V and 1 base from J, the gap between germline ends came to 7 bases. This CDR3 contains 14 residues. The CDR3 here is CASSLVIGNTEAFF. Here the CDR3 DNA reads TGTGCCAGCAGCTTAGTTATCGGGAACACTGAAGCTTTCTTT.

V gene TRBV19 combines with J gene TRBJ2-2, with D unresolved. This CDR3 region has 14 residues. V lost 4 bases and J 0 bases, leaving 6 bases between the germline ends. CDR1 is LNHDA, CDR2 SQIVND, per germline (reference sequence). CDR3: CASSRVANTGELFF. As DNA, the CDR3 is TGTGCCAGTAGTAGAGTAGCGAACACCGGGGAGCTGTTTTTT.

The gene calls are TRBV25-1 and TRBJ2-1; TRBD1 aligns across 11 bases. The CDR3 has 14 residues. Per germline, CDR1 MGHDK and CDR2 SYGVNS. V gave up 8 bases and J gave up 9 bases; unmatched junction bases: 9. The CDR3 DNA is TGTGCCAGCCGGGACAGGGGGGCGGGTAGTGAGCAGTTCTTC. This encodes CASRDRGAGSEQFF.

This clone was counted a few times. The J gene is TRBJ2-7, the V gene TRBV3-1 (or the pseudogene TRBV3-2); D is undetermined. V was clipped by 1 base and J by 3 bases, with 7 bases between them. The CDR3 consists of 13 residues. The germline V gene has CDR1 LGHDT and CDR2 YNNKEL (reference sequence). In nucleotides, the CDR3 is TGTGCCAGCAGCCAAGCCGCCGGCTACGAGCAGTACTTC. It translates to CASSQAAGYEQYF.

The chain is built from TRBV18 and TRBJ1-2; no clear D. CDR3 length: 13 residues. Trimming pared 3 bases from V and 2 bases from J, leaving 7 bases between. CDR1 KGHSH and CDR2 LQKENI come from the germline V gene. DNA for the CDR3: TGTGCCAGCTCACCCGACGGGAACTATGGCTACACCTTC. Translating gives CASSPDGNYGYTF.

This clone has only one observation. The chain uses TRBV19 and TRBJ1-2; 7 bases are a match to TRBD1. V lost 8 bases to trimming and J lost 0 bases; unmatched junction nucleotides: 9. Germline CDR1 and CDR2: LNHDA and SQIVND (reference sequence). The length of the CDR3 is 15 residues. Here the CDR3 DNA reads TGTGCCAGTTCCAGGACAGGCCGAGCTAACTATGGCTACACCTTC. Protein: CASSRTGRANYGYTF.

The J gene is TRBJ2-1, the V gene TRBV28, with TRBD2 matching over 8 bases. V shed 8 bases, J shed 7 bases, and the junction held 10 bases outside the gene matches. The CDR3 length is 14 residues. In germline, CDR1 is MDHEN, CDR2 SYDVKM. The CDR3 sequence is CASLAGLGSNEQFF. The CDR3, as DNA: TGTGCCAGCTTAGCGGGACTCGGTAGTAATGAGCAGTTCTTC.